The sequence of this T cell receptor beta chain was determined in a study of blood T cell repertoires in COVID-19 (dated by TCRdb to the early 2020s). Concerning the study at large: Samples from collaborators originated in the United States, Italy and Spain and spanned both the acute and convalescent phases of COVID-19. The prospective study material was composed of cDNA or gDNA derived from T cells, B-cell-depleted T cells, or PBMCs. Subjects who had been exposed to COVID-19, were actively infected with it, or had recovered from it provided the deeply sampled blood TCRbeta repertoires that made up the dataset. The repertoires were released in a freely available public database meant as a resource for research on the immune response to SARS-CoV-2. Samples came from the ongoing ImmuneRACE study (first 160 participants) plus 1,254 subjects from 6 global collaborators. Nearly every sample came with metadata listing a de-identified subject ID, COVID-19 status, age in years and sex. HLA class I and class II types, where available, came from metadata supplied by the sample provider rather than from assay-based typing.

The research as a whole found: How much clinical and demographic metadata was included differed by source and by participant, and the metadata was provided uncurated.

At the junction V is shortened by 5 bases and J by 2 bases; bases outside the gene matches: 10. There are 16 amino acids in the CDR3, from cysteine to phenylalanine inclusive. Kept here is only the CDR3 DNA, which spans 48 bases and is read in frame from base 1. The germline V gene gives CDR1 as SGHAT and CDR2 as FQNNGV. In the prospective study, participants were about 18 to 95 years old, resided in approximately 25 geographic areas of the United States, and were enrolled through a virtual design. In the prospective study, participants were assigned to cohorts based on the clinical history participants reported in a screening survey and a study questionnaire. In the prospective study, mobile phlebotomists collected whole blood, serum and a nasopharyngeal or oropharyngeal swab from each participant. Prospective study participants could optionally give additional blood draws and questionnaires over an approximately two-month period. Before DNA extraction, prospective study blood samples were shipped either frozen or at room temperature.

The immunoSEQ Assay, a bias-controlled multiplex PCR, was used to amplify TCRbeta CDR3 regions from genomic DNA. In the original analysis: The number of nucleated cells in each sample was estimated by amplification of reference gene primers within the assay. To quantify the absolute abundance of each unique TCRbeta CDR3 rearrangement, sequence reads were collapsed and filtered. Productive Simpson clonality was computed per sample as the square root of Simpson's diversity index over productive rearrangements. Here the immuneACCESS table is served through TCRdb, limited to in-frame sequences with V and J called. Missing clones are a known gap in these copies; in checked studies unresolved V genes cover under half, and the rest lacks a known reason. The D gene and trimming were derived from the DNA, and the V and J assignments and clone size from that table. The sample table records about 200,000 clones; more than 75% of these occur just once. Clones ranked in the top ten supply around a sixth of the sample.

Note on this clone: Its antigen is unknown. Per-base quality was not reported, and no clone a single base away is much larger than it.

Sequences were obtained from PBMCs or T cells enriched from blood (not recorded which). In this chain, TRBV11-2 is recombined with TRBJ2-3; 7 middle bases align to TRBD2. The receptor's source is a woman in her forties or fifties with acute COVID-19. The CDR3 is CASSVHGGGNTDTQYF. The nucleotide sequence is TGTGCCAGCAGCGTTCATGGGGGGGGGAACACAGATACGCAGTATTTT.